Listed below are T cell receptor beta chains from one sample, sequenced in a study of Ad26.COV2.S vaccination and SARS-CoV-2 variants. The method was immunoSEQ multiplex PCR; TCRdb's version includes in-frame clones alone and lacks a portion of them. Here the sample spans some 640,000 clones, about 89% being singletons. The starting material was peripheral blood, obtained in a trial of Ad26.COV2.S vaccine versus placebo. All receptors derive from a person aged 18-60 years who received the Ad26.COV2.S COVID-19 vaccine or a placebo. CDR3s include the opening cysteine and the closing phenylalanine or tryptophan. Fields, in order: J gene, D gene, clone size, V gene, CDR3 DNA, CDR3 protein. A D gene is named only where the DNA matches it firmly. Expanded clones get a size class; other rows say once, few or many, or leave the size out.

TRBJ1-2 TRBD1 - TRBV18 TGTGCCAGCTCACCTACGGACAGGGGGTGGGACTATGGCTACACCTTC CASSPTDRGWDYGYTF
TRBJ2-2 TRBD2 - TRBV27 TGTGCCAGCAGTTTGCGCCGGGAGAGACTAGCGGGTTACACCGGGGAGCTGTTTTTT CASSLRRERLAGYTGELFF
TRBJ1-1 - - TRBV30 TGTGCCTGGAGTGTAAGGAGTGAAGCTTTCTTT CAWSVRSEAFF
TRBJ1-2 TRBD1 - TRBV7-9 TGTGCCAGCAGCCGGACAGGGTTTCGGGGCTACACCTTC CASSRTGFRGYTF
TRBJ1-5 - - TRBV25-1 TGTGCCAGCAGTGGGTCAGGGTATAAGCCCCAGCATTTT CASSGSGYKPQHF
TRBJ2-2 TRBD2 - TRBV9 TGTGCCAGCAGCCCCTCCGGGGGGGCGAACACCGGGGAGCTGTTTTTT CASSPSGGANTGELFF
TRBJ2-2 TRBD1 - TRBV19 TGTGCCAGTAGTATTGACAGGGGGCTCATCGGGGAGCTGTTTTTT CASSIDRGLIGELFF
TRBJ1-3 - - TRBV5-5 TGTGCCAGCACCTCACCTACTAGCTCTGGAAACACCATATATTTT CASTSPTSSGNTIYF
TRBJ1-5 TRBD1 once TRBV29-1 TGCAGTGCCTGGACAGGGGACGGGCAGCCCCAGCATTTT CSAWTGDGQPQHF
TRBJ2-5 - - TRBV7-7 TGTGCCAGCAGCCTTTATCTAAAGGAGACCCAGTACTTC CASSLYLKETQYF
TRBJ2-5 TRBD1 many TRBV15 TGTGCCACCGAGGCCCGGGGGACAGGCCAGACCCAGTACTTC CATEARGTGQTQYF
TRBJ2-3 - - TRBV10-3 TGTGCCATCAGTGATCCTGGGACACGCACAGATACGCAGTATTTT CAISDPGTRTDTQYF
TRBJ2-5 TRBD2 - TRBV20-1 TGCAGTGCTAGTTTCCCCGGGGGGCTAGCGGGAGTTAACCAAGAGACCCAGTACTTC CSASFPGGLAGVNQETQYF
TRBJ1-6 - - TRBV9 TGTGCCAGCAGCGTAGGGGGGAATAATTCACCCCTCCACTTT CASSVGGNNSPLHF
TRBJ1-2 TRBD1 - TRBV5-1 TGCGCCAGCAGCTTGGACAGGGGTGGCTACACCTTC CASSLDRGGYTF
TRBJ1-3 - - TRBV6-1 TGTGCCAGCAGTGAAGCTTATGACTCTGGAAACACCATATATTTT CASSEAYDSGNTIYF
TRBJ2-2 - - TRBV3-1/TRBV3-2 TGTGCCAGCAGGCTCCGAGACACTAACACCGGGGAGCTGTTTTTT CASRLRDTNTGELFF
TRBJ2-2 TRBD1 - TRBV10-1 TGCGCCAGCAGTGAAGGGACAGGGGTCACCGGGGAGCTGTTTTTT CASSEGTGVTGELFF
TRBJ2-2 - - TRBV7-3 TGTGCCAGCAGCTCGTACACCGGGGAGCTGTTTTTT CASSSYTGELFF
TRBJ1-1 - - TRBV29-1 TGCAGCGTCTACAGGGACATGAACACTGAAGCTTTCTTT CSVYRDMNTEAFF
TRBJ1-6 - - TRBV30 TGTGCCTGGAGTGCCTCCGGGACACTTTTCTTT CAWSASGTLFF
TRBJ2-1 TRBD1 - TRBV7-2 TGTGCCAGCAGCCCACTCGGGACAGGTAACAATGAGCAGTTCTTC CASSPLGTGNNEQFF
TRBJ2-7 TRBD2 - TRBV30 TGTGCCTGGAGTAGAAGCGGGACTACCTACGAGCAGTACTTC CAWSRSGTTYEQYF
TRBJ1-3 - once TRBV29-1 TGCAGCGGGGGGGGTTCTGGAAACACCATATATTTT CSGGGSGNTIYF
TRBJ1-5 TRBD1 - TRBV10-2 TGCGCCAGCAGTGACCCGGCGGACAGGGGCGGTCAGCCCCAGCATTTT CASSDPADRGGQPQHF
TRBJ2-5 - - TRBV30 TGTGCCTGGAGTGACCCTAACCATAGGGGGTACCAAGAGACCCAGTACTTC CAWSDPNHRGYQETQYF
TRBJ2-7 - once TRBV2 TGTGCCAGCACGAACCGGGACACCAGCTACGAGCAGTACTTC CASTNRDTSYEQYF
TRBJ2-7 TRBD2 once TRBV27 TGTGCCAGCAGTTTAGGGGGGAGGGGCAACGAGCAGTACTTC CASSLGGRGNEQYF
TRBJ1-4 - few TRBV4-2 TGTGCCAGCAGCAAATTGGGGGAAAAACTGTTTTTT CASSKLGEKLFF
TRBJ2-2 - - TRBV5-1 TGCGCCAGCAGCAAGCGGGACAGAAATATCCTGAACACCGGGGAGCTGTTTTTT CASSKRDRNILNTGELFF
TRBJ2-2 TRBD1 - TRBV28 TGTGCCAGCAGTTTAGGGCGACAGGGGTGGACCGGGGAGCTGTTTTTT CASSLGRQGWTGELFF
TRBJ1-4 - - TRBV20-1 TGCAGTGCGAACGATAGGGAAAAACTGTTTTTT CSANDREKLFF
TRBJ2-7 - - TRBV20-1 TGCAGTGCTAGTCTCGACCTGAGCTACGAGCAGTACTTC CSASLDLSYEQYF
TRBJ1-5 - few TRBV30 TGTGCCTGGAGTCGGGGGGGCACGACGAATCAGCCCCAGCATTTT CAWSRGGTTNQPQHF
TRBJ1-5 - - TRBV7-4 TGTGCCAGCAGCTTGTGGACAGATACTCAGCCCCAGCATTTT CASSLWTDTQPQHF